The 3 T cell receptor beta chains below come from one sample, sequenced in a study of post-analysis software for immune sequencing data. Unique molecular identifiers tagged the TCR beta cDNA libraries. Each CDR3 protein is one row after TCRdb ran MiXCR on the PCR reads. The sample contains fewer than 850,000 distinct CDR3 sequences, roughly 30% of which appear only once. These TCRs' antigens remain unknown. Study-level results: Controls showed lower frequencies than patients for roughly five TRBV segments, and TRBV5-6, TRBV5-1 and TRBV20-1 were among these.

Sequenced material: blood. All receptors come from a girl aged 5 to 17 with multiple sclerosis.

This sequence joins TRBV7-2 and TRBJ2-3; 13 nucleotides line up with TRBD2. CDR3 length: 16 residues. The germline V gene encodes CDR1 SGHTA and CDR2 FQGNSA. Trimming cost V 2 bases and J 6 bases; bases outside gene matches: 5. The CDR3 DNA is TGTGCCAGCAGCTTATGGGCGACTAGCGGGGGGGATACGCAGTATTTT. It specifies CASSLWATSGGDTQYF.

This clonotype was detected only a few times. V is TRBV27 and J is TRBJ2-1; D may be TRBD2 (6 bases). Trimming removed 3 bases from V and 10 bases from J, with 22 bases in between. The germline CDR1 and CDR2 sequences are MNHEY and SMNVEV (reference sequence). This CDR3 has 16 amino acids. CDR3 region: CASSFPPRRGRGEQFF. The DNA for the CDR3 is TGTGCCAGCAGTTTCCCCCCCCGGAGGGGCCGGGGAGAGCAGTTCTTC.

The rearrangement joins TRBV6-6 to TRBJ2-3; D is perhaps TRBD1 (5 bases). This CDR3 is 15 amino acids long. The V gene lost 1 base and the J gene lost 2 bases, with 10 bases spanning the gap. CDR1 and CDR2 from the germline V gene are MNHNY and SVGAGI (reference sequence). The CDR3 region is CASSYLMTATDTQYF. DNA of the CDR3: TGTGCCAGCAGTTACTTGATGACAGCCACAGATACGCAGTATTTT.